This T cell receptor beta chain was documented in a study of Ad26.COV2.S vaccination and SARS-CoV-2 variants. As for the study in general: Within the COV1001 Ad26.COV2.S trial arm, the donor was enrolled. Study outcomes and limitations: It was vaccine recipients, not placebo recipients, who had the higher spike-specific TCR breadth. Non-spike TCR breadth showed similarity between vaccine and placebo recipients. Responses of T cells in total may have been underestimated by the TCR breadth and depth analyses.

The treatment was: around 19 received Ad26.COV2.S at low or high dose, single or two shots; 5 received placebo; per-sample allocation not given. Samples came from day 63 after the first vaccine or placebo injection. Generated by immunoSEQ multiplex PCR, the TCRdb table keeps only in-frame clones and is missing some. The sample includes 450,000 to 550,000 clones, around 89% seen only once; the top ten take around 1.8%. On this clone: Its antigen is not known.

The CDR3 is 16 amino acids. Germline CDR1 and CDR2: SGHKS and YYEKEE (reference sequence). Trimming removed 0 bases at V and 0 bases at J, with 9 bases between. This sequence was found in a person between 18 and 65 years old who received the Ad26.COV2.S COVID-19 vaccine or a placebo. This material consisted of peripheral blood, taken in a trial of Ad26.COV2.S vaccine versus placebo. V is TRBV5-5 and J is TRBJ2-2; tentatively, D is TRBD1 (6 bases). CDR3 in DNA: TGTGCCAGCAGCTTGGGGGGACACCCGAACACCGGGGAGCTGTTTTTT. As protein: CASSLGGHPNTGELFF.